Presented here are 26 T cell receptor beta chains from one specimen sequenced in a study of T cell responses to AZD1222 COVID-19 vaccine. The data were produced by immunoSEQ multiplex PCR, yet TCRdb's version contains in-frame clones alone and is incomplete. The table has tens of thousands of clones, roughly nine tenths seen once. This sample comprised peripheral blood, obtained on day 0 of AZD1222 vaccination. These receptors originate from an adult in good health.

This sequence joins TRBV2 and TRBJ1-5; D is undetermined. V gave up 8 bases and J gave up 0 bases, with 11 bases separating them. The CDR3 runs 14 residues. Per germline, CDR1 SNHLY and CDR2 FYNNEI. The CDR3 bases are TGTGCCAGCGGCGGCGTTAGTAGCAATCAGCCCCAGCATTTT. Amino acids: CASGGVSSNQPQHF.

This chain uses TRBV20-1 with TRBJ1-2, with 9 bases aligning to TRBD1. Losses at the gene ends were 4 bases for V and 9 bases for J; bases not matched to a gene: 3. Germline lookup yields CDR1 DFQATT and CDR2 SNEGSKA (reference sequence). The CDR3 loop spans 11 amino acids. The CDR3 DNA follows: TGCAGTGCTACGGACAGGGGAAGCTACACCTTC. It translates to CSATDRGSYTF.

This clone occurred once. The chain recombines TRBV5-1 with TRBJ1-6; TRBD1 might be the D (5 bases). Looked up from germline, CDR1 is SGHRS and CDR2 is YFSETQ. V lost 2 bases and J 8 bases, leaving 8 bases between the germline ends. The CDR3 is made up of 13 amino acids. CDR3 nucleotide sequence: TGCGCCAGCAGCTTTCTGGGGGATTCACCCCTCCACTTT. Its protein product is CASSFLGDSPLHF.

The rearrangement joins TRBV28 to TRBJ1-4, with D uncertain. Between the trimmed V and J ends, which lost 5 bases and 3 bases, there was a span of 13 bases. Germline CDR1 reads MDHEN; CDR2 reads SYDVKM. This CDR3 has 15 amino acids. The DNA for the CDR3 is TGTGCCAGCAGTACCGAGAGGGAGGCTAATGAAAAACTGTTTTTT. Protein sequence: CASSTEREANEKLFF.

The chain uses TRBV7-2 and TRBJ1-2; 7 positions match TRBD1. The CDR3 covers 14 residues. Germline V gene sequence: CDR1 SGHTA, CDR2 FQGNSA. The V gene end was trimmed by 6 bases and the J gene end by 1 base; junction bases not matched to a gene: 5. The CDR3 is CASSPGTVNYGYTF. The DNA of the CDR3 is TGTGCCAGCAGTCCCGGGACAGTTAACTATGGCTACACCTTC.

V is TRBV28 and J is TRBJ2-5; D not resolved. V shed 7 bases and J shed 4 bases, with 13 bases lying between them. This CDR3 region has 13 residues. Germline-derived CDR1 and CDR2 are MDHEN and SYDVKM. CDR3 DNA sequence: TGTGCCAGCACCTCTCGCCAGGCAGAGACCCAGTACTTC. This sequence encodes CASTSRQAETQYF.

The chain couples TRBV15 to TRBJ2-7, with 8 bases matching TRBD1. V lost 4 bases and J lost 3; bases outside the gene matches: 2. The CDR3 is made up of 13 amino acids. Germline V gene lookup returns CDR1 LNHNV and CDR2 YYDKDF (reference sequence). The CDR3 protein is CATSIDRGYEQYF. The CDR3 bases are TGTGCCACCAGCATCGACAGGGGCTACGAGCAGTACTTC.

V usage is TRBV11-3 and J usage is TRBJ2-3; D not resolved. Germline lookup yields CDR1 SGHNT and CDR2 YENEEA. Trimming stripped 0 bases from V and 6 bases from J, with 7 bases between. The CDR3 is 13 residues long. The CDR3 reads CASSLDLVDTQYF. The CDR3 region has the DNA TGTGCCAGCAGCTTAGATCTAGTGGATACGCAGTATTTT.

This rearrangement joins TRBV14 to TRBJ1-3; D uncertain. The CDR3 loop spans 15 amino acids. CDR1 and CDR2 from the germline V gene are SGHDN and FVKESK. Deletions cut 1 base from V and 2 bases from J, with 9 bases between. The CDR3, as DNA: TGTGCCAGCAGCCAAGCTCAAGGGACTGGAAACACCATATATTTT. Amino acid sequence: CASSQAQGTGNTIYF.

This clone was detected only a few times. The chain recombines TRBV24-1 with TRBJ2-3; D tentatively reads TRBD1 or TRBD2 (5 bases each). Germline V gene sequence: CDR1 KGHDR, CDR2 SFDVKD. V was shortened by 5 bases and J by 3 bases, with 11 bases between the two germline ends. This CDR3 has 14 amino acids. CDR3 sequence reads: CATSGVRETDTQYF. CDR3 DNA sequence: TGTGCCACCAGTGGGGTCAGGGAGACAGATACGCAGTATTTT.

The genes are TRBV5-1 and TRBJ1-1; maybe TRBD1 (6 bases). Germline-derived CDR1 and CDR2 are SGHRS and YFSETQ. The CDR3 is 13 amino acids. The V end lost 5 bases, the J end lost 1 base, and 9 bases lay between the germline ends. In nucleotides, the CDR3 is TGCGCCAGCAGAATACAGGGGAACACTGAAGCTTTCTTT. It yields the protein CASRIQGNTEAFF.

This chain connects TRBV2 to TRBJ1-5, with a weak D call TRBD1 (6 bases). The germline V and J ends were trimmed by 7 bases and 4 bases, with 17 bases remaining between them. The length of the CDR3 is 15 residues. Germline values: CDR1 SNHLY, CDR2 FYNNEI. The CDR3 nucleotides are TGTGCCAGCACCTCCTTAGACAGGCGGAATCAGCCCCAGCATTTT. Translation gives CASTSLDRRNQPQHF.

This clone has just one count. The chain is built from TRBV11-2 and TRBJ1-4, with D tentatively TRBD1 (5 bases). From germline, CDR1 is SGHAT and CDR2 FQNNGV. The V and J ends lost 8 bases and 8 bases respectively, with 12 bases between them. This CDR3 is built from 12 residues. The CDR3, as DNA: TGTGCCAGCGGGTGGGGGTTGGAAAAACTGTTTTTT. It translates to CASGWGLEKLFF. Using reference TRBV11-2 and TRBJ1-4 for the parts outside the CDR3, the full variable domain is EAGVAQSPRYKIIEKRQSVAFWCNPISGHATLYWYQQILGQGPKLLIQFQNNGVVDDSQLPKDRFSAERLKGVDSTLKIQPAKLEDSAVYLCASGWGLEKLFFGSGTQLSVL.

The V gene is TRBV19, the J gene TRBJ1-2, with D tentatively TRBD1 (5 bases). Trimming stripped 4 bases from V and 3 bases from J, with 15 bases between. CDR3 length: 15 amino acids. CDR1 LNHDA and CDR2 SQIVND come from the germline V gene (reference sequence). The CDR3 DNA sequence: TGTGCCAGTAGTACCCGGGACGGTACTGACTATGGCTACACCTTC. This codes for CASSTRDGTDYGYTF.

The gene calls are TRBV25-1 and TRBJ2-5, with TRBD2 as a possible D gene (5 bases). Germline V gene data show CDR1 as MGHDK and CDR2 as SYGVNS. The CDR3 has 13 amino acids. Trimming left V 5 bases short and J 5 bases short, with 12 bases between. CDR3 in amino acids: CASSRRSGETQYF. The DNA for the CDR3 is TGTGCCAGCAGTCGGCGATCGGGGGAGACCCAGTACTTC.

The chain joins TRBV18 to TRBJ1-4, with D unresolved. The CDR3 is 14 amino acids. Germline V lookup: CDR1 KGHSH, CDR2 LQKENI. The V and J ends lost 2 bases and 2 bases respectively, with 6 bases between them. The CDR3 is CASSPGLTNEKLFF. The CDR3 nucleotides are TGTGCCAGCTCACCAGGCTTGACTAATGAAAAACTGTTTTTT.

The rearrangement links TRBV27 to TRBJ1-4; no definite D call. Per germline, CDR1 MNHEY and CDR2 SMNVEV (reference sequence). The CDR3 has 15 amino acids. V was shortened by 6 bases and J by 3 bases, with 14 bases between the two germline ends. CDR3 in amino acids: CASRHDPLSNEKLFF. For the CDR3, the DNA is TGTGCCAGCAGGCATGACCCACTTTCTAATGAAAAACTGTTTTTT.

This chain uses TRBV19 with TRBJ1-1, with unresolved D. This CDR3 contains 15 residues. Germline lookup yields CDR1 LNHDA and CDR2 SQIVND (reference sequence). V lost 3 bases to trimming and J lost 0 bases, with 11 bases between them. DNA for the CDR3: TGTGCCAGTAGTATCCGTGGTCGAATGAACACTGAAGCTTTCTTT. As protein: CASSIRGRMNTEAFF.

This sequence joins TRBV5-4 and TRBJ2-2, with 8 bases lining up with TRBD1. V lost 3 bases and J lost 4; bases outside the gene matches: 5. CDR3 length: 15 residues. From germline, CDR1 is SGHNT and CDR2 YYREEE (reference sequence). In DNA form, the CDR3 reads TGTGCCAGCAGCTCCGGGACAGGCGGCACCGGGGAGCTGTTTTTT. Translated: CASSSGTGGTGELFF.

The chain combines TRBV5-8 with TRBJ1-5, with D possibly being TRBD1 (5 bases). Germline lookup yields CDR1 SGHTS and CDR2 YDEGEE. The CDR3 has 15 residues. Trimming shortened V by 0 bases and J by 4 bases, and 11 bases separated the two germline ends. CDR3 sequence reads: CASSLGRDPNQPQHF. DNA of the CDR3: TGTGCCAGCAGCTTGGGTCGGGACCCTAATCAGCCCCAGCATTTT.

The rearrangement joins TRBV19 to TRBJ1-5; weak D call: TRBD1 (5 bases). The germline gives CDR1 LNHDA, CDR2 SQIVND (reference sequence). This CDR3 has 16 residues. The V end lost 5 bases, the J end lost 6 bases, and 20 bases lay between the germline ends. The CDR3 DNA is TGTGCCAGTAGTCCCCTAGGGGCCGGGACGGGTCAGCCCCAGCATTTT. Its translation is CASSPLGAGTGQPQHF.

V gene TRBV10-3 combines with J gene TRBJ2-5; 9 bases map to TRBD2. This CDR3 has 14 amino acids. CDR1 and CDR2 from the germline V gene are ENHRY and SYGVKD. The ends lost 7 bases at V and 1 base at J; junction bases unmatched: 4. CDR3 coding DNA: TGTGCCATCAAAGCTAGCGGGATCCAAGAGACCCAGTACTTC. It codes for CAIKASGIQETQYF.

This chain links TRBV6-4 with TRBJ2-7, with D possibly being TRBD1 (8 bases). Germline CDR1 and CDR2: MRHNA and SNTAGT. The CDR3 runs to 17 residues. V was shortened by 0 bases and J by 0 bases, with 15 bases between the two germline ends. Here the CDR3 reads CASSDSAGQDHSYEQYF. The DNA of the CDR3 is TGTGCCAGCAGTGACTCAGCGGGACAGGACCACTCCTACGAGCAGTACTTC.

This sequence joins TRBV5-1 and TRBJ1-1, with 7 positions matching TRBD1. V trimming: 0 bases; J trimming: 3 bases; junction bases outside the gene matches: 11. Per the germline V gene, CDR1 is SGHRS and CDR2 is YFSETQ. The CDR3 loop spans 17 amino acids. CDR3: CASSLALNRGKDTEAFF. CDR3 DNA: TGCGCCAGCAGCTTGGCCTTGAACAGGGGTAAGGACACTGAAGCTTTCTTT.

To note about this clone: The junction differs from germline at one of its ends, possibly a read error. The CDR3 DNA reads as TGCAGCGTTGAAGATAGGAACAGGGTTGGATACACCATATATTTT. Translating gives CSVEDRNRVGYTIYF. The chain has TRBV29-1 and TRBJ1-3; the D gene is possibly TRBD1 (6 bases). The germline V gene encodes CDR1 SQVTM and CDR2 ANQGSEA. This CDR3 has 15 residues.

J is TRBJ1-3 and V is TRBV18; TRBD1 might be the D (6 bases). The germline gives CDR1 KGHSH, CDR2 LQKENI. The CDR3 is 16 residues long. Between the trimmed V and J ends, which lost 2 bases and 0 bases, there was a span of 11 bases. The CDR3 reads CASSPGDRSSGNTIYF. The CDR3 nucleotides are TGTGCCAGCTCACCAGGAGACAGGTCCTCTGGAAACACCATATATTTT.